This T cell receptor beta chain was sequenced for a study of blood T cell repertoires in COVID-19. For the study at large: COVID-19 samples, acute and convalescent, were from the United States, Italy and Spain. T cells, B-cell-depleted T cells, or PBMCs provided the cDNA or gDNA that served as material.

This CDR3 region has 14 residues. The ends lost 5 bases at V and 6 bases at J; junction bases unmatched: 6. Looked up from germline, CDR1 is SGHVS and CDR2 is FNYEAQ. Generated by immunoSEQ multiplex PCR, the TCRdb table keeps only in-frame clones and is missing some. Of 200,000 to 250,000 clones listed, about 91% are singletons. Recruits, aged about 18 to 90 years, lived in 24 US areas. Participants' reported clinical history set cohort assignment. The chain recombines TRBV7-6 with TRBJ2-2; 7 bases are shared with TRBD1. Input material: PBMCs or T cells enriched from blood (not recorded which). This TCR derives from a woman in her fifties or sixties with acute COVID-19. The CDR3 DNA reads TGTGCCAGCAGCACACGACAGGGATCCGGGGAGCTGTTTTTT. As protein: CASSTRQGSGELFF.